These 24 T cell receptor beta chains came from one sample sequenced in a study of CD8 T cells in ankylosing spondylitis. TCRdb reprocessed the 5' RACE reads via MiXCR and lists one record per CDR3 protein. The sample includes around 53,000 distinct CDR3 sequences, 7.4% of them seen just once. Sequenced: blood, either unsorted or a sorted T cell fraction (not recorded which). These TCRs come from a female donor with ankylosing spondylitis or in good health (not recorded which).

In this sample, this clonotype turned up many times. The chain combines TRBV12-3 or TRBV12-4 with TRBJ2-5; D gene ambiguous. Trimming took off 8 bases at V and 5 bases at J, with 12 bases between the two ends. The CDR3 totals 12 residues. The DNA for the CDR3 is TGTGCCAGCGGGATGTGGACGGAGACCCAGTACTTC. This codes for CASGMWTETQYF.

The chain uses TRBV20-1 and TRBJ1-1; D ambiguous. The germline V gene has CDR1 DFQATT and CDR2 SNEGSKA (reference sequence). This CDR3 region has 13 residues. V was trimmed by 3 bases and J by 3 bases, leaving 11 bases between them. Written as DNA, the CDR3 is TGCAGTGCTAGTACCGCCCTGGACACTGAAGCTTTCTTT. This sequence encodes CSASTALDTEAFF.

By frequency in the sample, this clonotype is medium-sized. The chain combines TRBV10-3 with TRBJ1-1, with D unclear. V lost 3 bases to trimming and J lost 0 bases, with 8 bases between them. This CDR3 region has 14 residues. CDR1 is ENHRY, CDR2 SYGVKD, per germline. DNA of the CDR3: TGTGCCATCAGTGATGAACAGATGAACACTGAAGCTTTCTTT. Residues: CAISDEQMNTEAFF.

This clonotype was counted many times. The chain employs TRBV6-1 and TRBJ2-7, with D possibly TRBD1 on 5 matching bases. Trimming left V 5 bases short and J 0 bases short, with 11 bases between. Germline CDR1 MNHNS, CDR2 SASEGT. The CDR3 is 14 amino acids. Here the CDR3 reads CASSQTDNSYEQYF. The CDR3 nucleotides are TGTGCCAGCAGTCAAACGGACAACTCCTACGAGCAGTACTTC.

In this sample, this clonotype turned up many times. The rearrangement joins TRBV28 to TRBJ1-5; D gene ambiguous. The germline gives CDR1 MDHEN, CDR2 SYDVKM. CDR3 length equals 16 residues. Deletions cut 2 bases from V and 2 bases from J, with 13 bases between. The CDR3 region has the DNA TGTGCCAGCAGTTTACTAGAGGGTGGAGGCAATCAGCCCCAGCATTTT. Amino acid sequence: CASSLLEGGGNQPQHF.

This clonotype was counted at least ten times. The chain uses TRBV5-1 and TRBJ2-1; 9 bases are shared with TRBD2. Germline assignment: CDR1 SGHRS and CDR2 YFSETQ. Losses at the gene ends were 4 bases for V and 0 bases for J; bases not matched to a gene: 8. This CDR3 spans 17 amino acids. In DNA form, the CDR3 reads TGCGCCAGCAGCCCCGCGGGGGGGGTTAGCTCCTACAATGAGCAGTTCTTC. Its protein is CASSPAGGVSSYNEQFF.

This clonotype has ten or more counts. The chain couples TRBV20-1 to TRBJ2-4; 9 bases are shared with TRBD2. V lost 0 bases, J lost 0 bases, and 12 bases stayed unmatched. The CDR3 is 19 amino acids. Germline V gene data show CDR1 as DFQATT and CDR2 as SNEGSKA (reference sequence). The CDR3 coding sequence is TGCAGTGCTAGAGATCGAGTAGCGGGGGCGGAACTAGCCAAAAACATTCAGTACTTC. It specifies CSARDRVAGAELAKNIQYF.

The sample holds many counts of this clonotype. The CDR3 DNA reads TGTGCCAGCACCTCTGGGGGCAGGTTGGATTCACCCCTCCACTTT. Amino acid sequence: CASTSGGRLDSPLHF. This chain connects TRBV9 to TRBJ1-6; TRBD1 is a possible D gene (6 bases). Germline values: CDR1 SGDLS, CDR2 YYNGEE. The CDR3 spans 15 residues. Between the trimmed V and J ends, which lost 6 bases and 8 bases, there was a span of 18 bases.

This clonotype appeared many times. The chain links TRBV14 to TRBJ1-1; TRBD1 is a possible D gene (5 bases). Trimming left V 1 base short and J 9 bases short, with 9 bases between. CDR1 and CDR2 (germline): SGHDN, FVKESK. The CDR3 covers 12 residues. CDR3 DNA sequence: TGTGCCAGCAGCCAAGTGCGGGGCAAAGCTTTCTTT. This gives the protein CASSQVRGKAFF.

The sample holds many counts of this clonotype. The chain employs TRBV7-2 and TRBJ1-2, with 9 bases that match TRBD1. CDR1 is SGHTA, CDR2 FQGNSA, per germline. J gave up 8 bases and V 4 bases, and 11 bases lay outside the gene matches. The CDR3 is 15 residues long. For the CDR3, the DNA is TGTGCCAGCAGCTCCTTACAGGGGGCAATGGGGGGCTACACCTTC. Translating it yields CASSSLQGAMGGYTF.

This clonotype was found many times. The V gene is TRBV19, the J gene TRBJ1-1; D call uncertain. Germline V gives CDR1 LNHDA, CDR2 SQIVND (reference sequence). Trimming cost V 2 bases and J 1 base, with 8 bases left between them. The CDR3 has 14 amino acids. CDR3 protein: CASSIFGENTEAFF. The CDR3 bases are TGTGCCAGTAGTATATTCGGGGAGAACACTGAAGCTTTCTTT.

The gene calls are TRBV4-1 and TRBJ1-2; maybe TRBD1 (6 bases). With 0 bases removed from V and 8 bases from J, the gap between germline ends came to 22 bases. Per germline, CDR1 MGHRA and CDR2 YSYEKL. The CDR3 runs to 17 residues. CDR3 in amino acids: CASSQEAVTGLRRGYTF. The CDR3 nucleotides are TGCGCCAGCAGCCAAGAAGCGGTGACAGGTTTACGTCGAGGCTACACCTTC.

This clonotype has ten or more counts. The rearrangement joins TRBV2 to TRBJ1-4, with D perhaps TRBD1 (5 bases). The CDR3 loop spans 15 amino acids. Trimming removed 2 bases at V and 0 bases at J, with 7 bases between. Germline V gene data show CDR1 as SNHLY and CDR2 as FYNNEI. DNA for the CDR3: TGTGCCAGCAGTGAACAGGGCGCAACTAATGAAAAACTGTTTTTT. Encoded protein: CASSEQGATNEKLFF.

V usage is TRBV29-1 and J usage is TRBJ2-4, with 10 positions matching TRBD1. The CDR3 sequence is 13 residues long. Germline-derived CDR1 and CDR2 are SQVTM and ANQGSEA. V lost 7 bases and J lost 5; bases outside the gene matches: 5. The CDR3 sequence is CSGRTGGENIQYF. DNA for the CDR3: TGCAGCGGCCGGACAGGGGGGGAAAACATTCAGTACTTC.

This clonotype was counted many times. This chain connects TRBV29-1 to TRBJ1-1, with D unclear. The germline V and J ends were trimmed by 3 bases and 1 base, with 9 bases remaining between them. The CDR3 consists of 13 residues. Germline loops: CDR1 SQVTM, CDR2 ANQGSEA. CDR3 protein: CSVENTENTEAFF. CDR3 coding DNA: TGCAGCGTTGAGAATACAGAGAACACTGAAGCTTTCTTT.

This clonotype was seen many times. The CDR3 nucleotides are TGCAGTGCCAAAAGAGGGGGAGAGACTGAAGCTTTCTTT. Translated, it gives CSAKRGGETEAFF. The chain links TRBV20-1 to TRBJ1-1, with D perhaps TRBD1 (6 bases). Germline-derived CDR1 and CDR2 are DFQATT and SNEGSKA (reference sequence). The germline V and J ends were trimmed by 6 bases and 5 bases, with 16 bases remaining between them. The CDR3 runs 13 residues.

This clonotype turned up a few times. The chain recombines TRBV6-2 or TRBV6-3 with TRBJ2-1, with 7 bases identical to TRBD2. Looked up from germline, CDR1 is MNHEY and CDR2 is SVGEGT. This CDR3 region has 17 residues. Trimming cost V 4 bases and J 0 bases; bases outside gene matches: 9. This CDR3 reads CASSFPRGWSSYNEQFF. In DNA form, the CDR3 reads TGTGCCAGCAGTTTCCCGCGGGGGTGGAGCTCCTACAATGAGCAGTTCTTC.

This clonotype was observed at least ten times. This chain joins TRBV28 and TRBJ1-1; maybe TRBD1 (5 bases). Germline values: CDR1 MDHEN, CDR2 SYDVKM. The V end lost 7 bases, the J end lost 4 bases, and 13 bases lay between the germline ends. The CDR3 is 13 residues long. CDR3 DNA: TGTGCCAGCATCCTCCTGGGACTCACTGAAGCTTTCTTT. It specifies CASILLGLTEAFF.

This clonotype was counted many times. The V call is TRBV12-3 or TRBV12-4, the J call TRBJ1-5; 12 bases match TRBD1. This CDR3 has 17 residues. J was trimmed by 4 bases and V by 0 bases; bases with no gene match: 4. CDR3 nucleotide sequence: TGTGCCAGCAGTTTAGCGCCGGGACAGGGGGCTAATCAGCCCCAGCATTTT. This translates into CASSLAPGQGANQPQHF.

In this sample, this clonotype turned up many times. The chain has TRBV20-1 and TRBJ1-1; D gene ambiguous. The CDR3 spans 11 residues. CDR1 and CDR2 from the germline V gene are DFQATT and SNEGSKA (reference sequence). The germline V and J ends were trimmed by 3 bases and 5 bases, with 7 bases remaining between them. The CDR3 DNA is TGCAGTGCTAGTTCTTCTACTGAAGCTTTCTTT. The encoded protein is CSASSSTEAFF.

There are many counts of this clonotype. CDR3 coding DNA: TGTGCCAGCAGTGAAGTTGGGACACCCACGTGGGACAATGAGCAGTTCTTC. This translates into CASSEVGTPTWDNEQFF. This chain joins TRBV2 and TRBJ2-1, with D perhaps TRBD1 (6 bases). The CDR3 length is 17 residues. Germline CDR1 SNHLY, CDR2 FYNNEI. V gave up 1 base and J gave up 5 bases, with 18 bases separating them. Based on the CDR3 plus reference TRBV2 and TRBJ2-1, the full variable domain is EPEVTQTPSHQVTQMGQEVILRCVPISNHLYFYWYRQILGQKVEFLVSFYNNEISEKSEIFDDQFSVERPDGSNFTLKIRSTKLEDSAMYFCASSEVGTPTWDNEQFFGPGTRLTVL.

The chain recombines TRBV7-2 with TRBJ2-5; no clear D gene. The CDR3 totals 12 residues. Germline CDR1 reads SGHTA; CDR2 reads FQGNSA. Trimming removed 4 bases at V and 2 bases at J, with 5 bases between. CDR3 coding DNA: TGTGCCAGCAGCTACTCACAAGAGACCCAGTACTTC. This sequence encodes CASSYSQETQYF.

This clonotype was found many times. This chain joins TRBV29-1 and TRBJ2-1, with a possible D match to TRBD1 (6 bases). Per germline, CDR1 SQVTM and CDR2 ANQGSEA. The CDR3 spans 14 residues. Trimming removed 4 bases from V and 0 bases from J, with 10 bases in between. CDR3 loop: CSVVGQNSYNEQFF. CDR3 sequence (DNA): TGCAGCGTTGTGGGACAAAACTCCTACAATGAGCAGTTCTTC.

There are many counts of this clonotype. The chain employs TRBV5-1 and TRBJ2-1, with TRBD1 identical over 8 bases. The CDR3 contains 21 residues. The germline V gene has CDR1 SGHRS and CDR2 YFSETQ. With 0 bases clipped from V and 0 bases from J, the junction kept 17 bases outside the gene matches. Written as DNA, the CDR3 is TGCGCCAGCAGCTTGGCTGGCGTTTGGGCAGGGGGCCAGAGCTCCTACAATGAGCAGTTCTTC. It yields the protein CASSLAGVWAGGQSSYNEQFF.